This T cell receptor beta chain was retrieved from a study of CD8+ T cells in alopecia areata. The study, taken as a whole, reports: In patients, TCRs were shared less clearly than in mice, and HLA may possibly be involved. On tofacitinib, scalp clonality and expanded CD8+ clones among top 100 fell significantly.

Treatment in this sample: oral pan-JAK inhibitor, 5-10 mg twice daily. From alopecia areata patients, lesional scalp punch biopsies and peripheral blood were collected. RNA extraction and reverse transcription yielded cDNA as sequencing template. Data came from immunoSEQ multiplex PCR; TCRdb stores just in-frame clones and leaves some out. The sample has 150,000 or so clones, around 71% seen once. On this clone: Its matching antigen is unknown.

In germline, CDR1 is SQVTM, CDR2 ANQGSEA. This CDR3 has 15 amino acids. Germline trimming cut 4 bases from V and 0 bases from J; bases unmatched to any gene: 3. The chain is built from TRBV29-1 and TRBJ2-2, with 9 bases matching TRBD2. This TCR was sampled from a human donor with alopecia areata. Specimen: CD4+ T cells sorted from blood, collected at week 4, from a patient treated with tofacitinib. CDR3 loop: CSVVTSGANTGELFF. The DNA for the CDR3 is TGCAGCGTTGTGACTAGCGGAGCGAACACCGGGGAGCTGTTTTTT.